The source of this T cell receptor beta chain is a study of blood T cells in healthy people across ages. This CDR3 spans 14 amino acids. CDR1 is KGHDR, CDR2 SFDVKD, per germline. The V end was cut by 7 bases, the J end by 5 bases, with 13 bases between. Primed by a sample-barcoded 5' primer and a J-beta primer mix, a second PCR proceeded for 7 to 11 cycles. Using its own MiXCR run on the 5' RACE reads, TCRdb lists one record per CDR3 protein. The data contain 950,000 to 1,200,000 distinct CDR3 sequences, approximately 38% of them singletons. Sequenced input: blood. The receptor was derived from a man aged 18 to 30 in good health. This chain connects TRBV24-1 to TRBJ2-2, with D perhaps matching TRBD1 (6 bases). CDR3 DNA: TGTGCCACCAGATTACTGGGGGCGACCGGGGAGCTGTTTTTT. Its protein product is CATRLLGATGELFF.